This record concerns one TCR beta chain sequence. This sample was included in a study of Tregs in tolerant kidney transplant recipients. Unstimulated regulatory T cells (CD4+CD25+CD127-), CD4+CD25- non-regulatory cells, CD4 and CD8 cells were FACS-sorted from thawed PBMCs. The assay was immunoSEQ multiplex PCR, and TCRdb's table has in-frame clones only and misses some. The sample contains 100,000 to 130,000 clones, about 90% of which appear only once. This TCR derives from a human donor who received a combined kidney and bone marrow transplant. The sample here was CD4+ T cells from blood, taken before the transplant.

CDR3 bases: TGTGCCACCCAGGGGAACGGGAACACTGAAGCTTTCTTT. It translates to CATQGNGNTEAFF. The chain recombines TRBV9 with TRBJ1-1; TRBD1 is a possible D gene (6 bases). The germline V and J ends were trimmed by 9 bases and 1 base, with 13 bases remaining between them. CDR1 and CDR2 (germline): SGDLS, YYNGEE. The CDR3 covers 13 residues.